This T cell receptor beta chain comes out of a study of shared clonotypes between healthy human individuals (dated by TCRdb to 2018 to 2020). About the study as a whole: A couple of women and three men aged 18 to 49 years were included in the cohort. For each donor, CD4 naive and CD4 memory were each given three plates, CD8 naive was given two plates, and CD8 memory was given one plate. To estimate repertoire size and how much clonotype sharing occurs between individuals, the study deeply sequenced the blood TCR repertoires of about five healthy adults. Different laboratories and diverse techniques were used to prepare libraries and sequence TCR repertoires, to increase sequencing depth and limit assay-specific biases. Each donor's leukapheresis produced roughly between roughly 0.85 and 10 billion PBMCs.

CD8 naive samples were obtained by positive selection for CCR7 among CD45RO-negative cells, yielding a CD45RA+CCR7+ population from which TemRA cells were excluded. The donors were healthy, HIV-negative adults who had no recently reported acute infections or vaccinations. Every donor was a Caucasian adult living in Nashville, Tennessee, USA. Blood was collected by leukapheresis, and PBMCs were isolated by Ficoll-Histopaque density gradient centrifugation and then cryopreserved in liquid nitrogen vapor phase. Purity and quantity of every magnetically sorted T cell population were checked by analytical flow cytometry. From each sorted fraction, genomic DNA was isolated and quantified by UV absorbance on a Nanodrop 2000c. A remark on this clone: Its antigen is still unknown. There are no base qualities to consult, and no much larger clone falls within one base. At the DNA level, this CDR3 is encoded by other sequences in the same sample as well.

Broad study findings and their caveats: Naive subsets generally had larger estimated clonotype richness than memory subsets. Compared with non-shared clonotypes, the clonotypes found in all four sorted-subset donors had higher generation probabilities. Across a few donors, roughly 5.1% of naive CD4, roughly 3.3% of naive CD8, roughly 2.3% of memory CD4, and roughly 0.41% of memory CD8 clonotypes were shared. Sampling was restricted to blood, and TCR repertoires in tissues likely differ from the TCR repertoires found in blood. Because the study included a small number of donors, the genetic and exposure-history diversity represented was limited. Pairwise subsampling led to the expectation that sequencing depth would affect the degree of clonotype sharing among donors. Even with the large sequencing depth, rarefaction of the sorted-subset datasets indicated that sequencing was incomplete.

TCR CDR3 regions were amplified from genomic DNA by multiplex PCR using the deep immunoSEQ assay. Genomic DNA extracted from each cell subset was distributed evenly over all wells of several immunoSEQ 96-well plates, and each plate served as one replicate. Each replicate PCR for sorted subsets received roughly 200 ng genomic DNA, equal to roughly 33,000 T cell genomes. Purified libraries were measured with a Qubit 3.0 fluorometer, size-checked on a Bioanalyzer 2100, and measured again with the KAPA Library Quantification kit. Each immunoSEQ 96-well plate was sequenced on its own single-read 150-cycle Illumina NextSeq 550 flow cell. As for how the authors treated the data: The immunoSEQ output contained only junctional sequences without quality scores, so filtering could not match that applied to full-length reads. Sequences were annotated with PyIR, a Python wrapper for IgBLAST v1.9, using IMGT germline references to assign V/J genes and CDR3. Any read was removed if the V/J assignment was weak (E-value above 1e-6), the CDR3 was missing, or the read contained stop codons, out-of-frame junctions, or ambiguous translated residues. V3J clonotypes were defined as sequences sharing an identical inferred V gene, J gene, and CDR3 amino acid sequence. To compute the percentage overlap between repertoires, the number of shared unique clonotypes was divided by the size of the smaller repertoire. Three approaches were used to assess repertoire richness: RTK rarefaction, the Chao1 estimator, and Recon v2.1 estimates of unobserved clonotypes. OLGA was used to compute generation probabilities for all TCRbeta clonotypes that the gDNA method yielded from four donors. As stored in TCRdb, this immuneACCESS dataset retains in-frame rearrangements with V and J assigned. A fraction of the clones does not appear; measured against another copy, unresolved V genes explain less than half of the discrepancy, and the remainder lacks a known reason. D and trimming come from the DNA, and the V and J calls and clone size come from that table. This sample lists around 2,000,000 clones; approximately 94% were detected once. In total, the top ten clones hold approximately 1.7% of the sample.

V drops 1 base and J drops 0 bases, leaving 2 bases in between. CDR1 and CDR2, per the germline V gene, are LGHNA and YSLEER. The CDR3 goes from the cysteine to the phenylalanine over 13 residues. Only CDR3 DNA remains: 39 bases, in frame from the first base. The chain was built from TRBV4-3 and TRBJ2-3; no D gene call is confident. This receptor was identified in a man younger than 35 in good health. Some clones in this sample may be carry-over from other donors' samples. Sequenced material: naive CD8+ T cells from PBMCs. The cell subset or site tag for this specimen amounts to: CD45RA+CCR7+. CDR3 loop: CASSQGSTDTQYF. The nucleotide sequence reads as follows: TGCGCCAGCAGCCAAGGAAGCACAGATACGCAGTATTTT.